This is a list of T cell receptor beta chains from one sample in a study of technical replicates of blood from a few donors. TCRdb's copy holds only in-frame clones and misses some; the assay was immunoSEQ multiplex PCR. Of about 93,000 clones listed, 95% are singletons. The sequencing input was T cells isolated from PBMCs. The receptor source for this set is a human donor in good health. CDR3s include the opening cysteine and the closing phenylalanine or tryptophan. The D gene is left open where the match is weak. Only some rows state a clone size, as once, few, many or a class for expanded clones.

V gene: TRBV6-1
D gene: TRBD2
J gene: TRBJ2-3
clone size: .
CDR3 DNA: TGTGCCAGCGGTGGACTAGCAGACACAGATACGCAGTATTTT
CDR3 protein: CASGGLADTDTQYF

V gene: TRBV5-5
D gene: .
J gene: TRBJ2-2
clone size: .
CDR3 DNA: TGTGCCAGCAGCTTTTTAGAGAGGGTCGGGGAGCTGTTTTTT
CDR3 protein: CASSFLERVGELFF

V gene: TRBV6-1
D gene: .
J gene: TRBJ1-3
clone size: .
CDR3 DNA: TGTGCCAGCAGTGAACCGCAGGCTGGAAACACCATATATTTT
CDR3 protein: CASSEPQAGNTIYF

V gene: TRBV7-2
D gene: TRBD1
J gene: TRBJ1-3
clone size: .
CDR3 DNA: TGTGCCAGCAGCCCCCAGACAGGGGCCGGAAACACCATATATTTT
CDR3 protein: CASSPQTGAGNTIYF

V gene: TRBV2
D gene: .
J gene: TRBJ1-2
clone size: .
CDR3 DNA: TGTGCCAGCAGGGGGGGATCCAACTATGGCTACACCTTC
CDR3 protein: CASRGGSNYGYTF

V gene: TRBV21-1
D gene: .
J gene: TRBJ2-3
clone size: .
CDR3 DNA: TGTGCCAGCGGACCGGGACTAGCGGGAGGCGGACCACAACTTGAAGCTAGCACAGATACGCAGTATTTT
CDR3 protein: CASGPGLAGGGPQLEASTDTQYF

V gene: TRBV2
D gene: .
J gene: TRBJ1-1
clone size: .
CDR3 DNA: TGTGCCAGCTCGACTGAAGCTTTCTTT
CDR3 protein: CASSTEAFF

V gene: TRBV5-4
D gene: .
J gene: TRBJ1-1
clone size: .
CDR3 DNA: TGTGCCAGCAGCTTCACAGGGCTGGGCACTGAAGCTTTCTTT
CDR3 protein: CASSFTGLGTEAFF

V gene: TRBV27
D gene: .
J gene: TRBJ2-7
clone size: .
CDR3 DNA: TGTGCCAGCACCATGTCAGGCCCCTTGGCCCCCTACGAGCAGTACTTC
CDR3 protein: CASTMSGPLAPYEQYF

V gene: TRBV14
D gene: TRBD2
J gene: TRBJ2-1
clone size: once
CDR3 DNA: TGTGCCAGCAGCCTTGAGACTAGCGGGTACAATGAGCAGTTCTTC
CDR3 protein: CASSLETSGYNEQFF

V gene: TRBV11-3
D gene: TRBD1
J gene: TRBJ2-1
clone size: .
CDR3 DNA: TGTGCCAGCAGCTTACCCGACAGGGGTTCCTACAATGAGCAGTTCTTC
CDR3 protein: CASSLPDRGSYNEQFF

V gene: TRBV7-9
D gene: .
J gene: TRBJ1-4
clone size: .
CDR3 DNA: TGTGCCAGCAGCGCGACCGACAATTTAGAACTGTTTTTT
CDR3 protein: CASSATDNLELFF

V gene: TRBV18
D gene: TRBD2
J gene: TRBJ2-7
clone size: .
CDR3 DNA: TGTGCCAGCTCACCACCAGGACTAGCGGACTCCTACGAGCAGTACTTC
CDR3 protein: CASSPPGLADSYEQYF

V gene: TRBV19
D gene: TRBD1
J gene: TRBJ1-5
clone size: .
CDR3 DNA: TGTGCCAGTAGACCCAAGGGGGCTAGCAATCAGCCCCAGCATTTT
CDR3 protein: CASRPKGASNQPQHF

V gene: TRBV28
D gene: .
J gene: TRBJ1-1
clone size: .
CDR3 DNA: TGTGCCAGCAGTCGACGACAGGCCATGAACACTGAAGCTTTCTTT
CDR3 protein: CASSRRQAMNTEAFF

V gene: TRBV7-3
D gene: .
J gene: TRBJ1-5
clone size: .
CDR3 DNA: TGTGCCAGCAGCTTAAGCCTTGGACAAATACTTAGCAATCAGCCCCAGCATTTT
CDR3 protein: CASSLSLGQILSNQPQHF